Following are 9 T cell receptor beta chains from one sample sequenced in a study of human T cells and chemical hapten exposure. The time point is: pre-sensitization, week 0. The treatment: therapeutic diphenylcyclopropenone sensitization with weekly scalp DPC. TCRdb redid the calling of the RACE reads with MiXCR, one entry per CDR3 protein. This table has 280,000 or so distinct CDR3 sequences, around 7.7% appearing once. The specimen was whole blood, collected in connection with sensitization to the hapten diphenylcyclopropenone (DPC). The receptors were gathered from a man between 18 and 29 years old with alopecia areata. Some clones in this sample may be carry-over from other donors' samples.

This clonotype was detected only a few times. The CDR3 nucleotides read TGTGCCAGCAGTTACTCGTTACTTACTCAAAGCCGGAAAAACATTCAGTACTTC. This codes for CASSYSLLTQSRKNIQYF. This sequence joins TRBV6-6 and TRBJ2-4; D is unresolved. Per germline, CDR1 MNHNY and CDR2 SVGAGI (reference sequence). The V and J ends lost 0 bases and 4 bases respectively, with 19 bases between them. The CDR3 covers 18 residues.

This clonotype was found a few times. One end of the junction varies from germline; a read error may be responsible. In DNA form, the CDR3 reads TGTGCCAGCAGTCCTTACGAGGGGGCCACAGGTACGCAGTATTTT. Protein product: CASSPYEGATGTQYF. J is TRBJ2-3 and V is TRBV12-3 or TRBV12-4; TRBD1 matches 7 bases. CDR3 size: 15 residues.

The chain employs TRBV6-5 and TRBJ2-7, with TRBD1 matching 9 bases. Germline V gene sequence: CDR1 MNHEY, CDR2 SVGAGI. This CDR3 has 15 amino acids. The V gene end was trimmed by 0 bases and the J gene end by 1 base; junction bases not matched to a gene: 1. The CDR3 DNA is TGTGCCAGCAGTTACTCCGGGACAGGGTCCTACGAGCAGTACTTC. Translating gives CASSYSGTGSYEQYF.

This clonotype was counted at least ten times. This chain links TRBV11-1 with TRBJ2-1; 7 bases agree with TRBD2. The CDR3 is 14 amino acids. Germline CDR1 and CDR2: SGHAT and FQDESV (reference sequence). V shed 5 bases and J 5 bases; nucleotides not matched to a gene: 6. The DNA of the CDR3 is TGTGCCAGCAGCCTGGGACTACTTAACAATGAGCAGTTCTTC. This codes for CASSLGLLNNEQFF.

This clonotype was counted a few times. CDR3 region: CASSSDGNTGELFF. The CDR3 DNA sequence: TGTGCCAGCAGCTCCGACGGGAACACCGGGGAGCTGTTTTTT. The chain is built from TRBV11-2 and TRBJ2-2, with D unclear. This CDR3 is 14 amino acids long. Per the germline V gene, CDR1 is SGHAT and CDR2 is FQNNGV. The V end was cut by 4 bases, the J end by 1 base, with 7 bases between.

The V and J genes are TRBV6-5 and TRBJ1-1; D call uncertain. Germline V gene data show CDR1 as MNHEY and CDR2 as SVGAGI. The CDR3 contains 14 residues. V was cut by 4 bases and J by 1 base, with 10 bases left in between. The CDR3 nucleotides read TGTGCCAGCAGTTCACAAGTAGGGAACACTGAAGCTTTCTTT. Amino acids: CASSSQVGNTEAFF.

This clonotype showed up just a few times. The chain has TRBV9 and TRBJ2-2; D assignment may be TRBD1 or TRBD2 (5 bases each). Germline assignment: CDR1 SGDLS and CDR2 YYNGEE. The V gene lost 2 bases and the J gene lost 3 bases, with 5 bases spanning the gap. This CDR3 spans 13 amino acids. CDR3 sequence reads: CASSVGDTGELFF. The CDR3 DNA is TGTGCCAGCAGCGTGGGGGACACCGGGGAGCTGTTTTTT.

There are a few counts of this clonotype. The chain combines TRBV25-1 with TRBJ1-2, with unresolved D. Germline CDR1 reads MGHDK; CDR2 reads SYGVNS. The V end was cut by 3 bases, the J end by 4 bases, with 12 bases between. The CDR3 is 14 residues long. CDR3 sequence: CASSEAPLAYGYTF. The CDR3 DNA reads TGTGCCAGCAGTGAGGCGCCGTTAGCCTATGGCTACACCTTC.

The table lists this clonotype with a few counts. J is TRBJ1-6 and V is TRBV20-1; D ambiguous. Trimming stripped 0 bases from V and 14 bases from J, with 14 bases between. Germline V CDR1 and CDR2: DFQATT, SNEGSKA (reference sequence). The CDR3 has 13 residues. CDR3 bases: TGCAGTGCTAGAGATCGGTTAGAGGCTACCCTCCACTTT. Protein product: CSARDRLEATLHF.